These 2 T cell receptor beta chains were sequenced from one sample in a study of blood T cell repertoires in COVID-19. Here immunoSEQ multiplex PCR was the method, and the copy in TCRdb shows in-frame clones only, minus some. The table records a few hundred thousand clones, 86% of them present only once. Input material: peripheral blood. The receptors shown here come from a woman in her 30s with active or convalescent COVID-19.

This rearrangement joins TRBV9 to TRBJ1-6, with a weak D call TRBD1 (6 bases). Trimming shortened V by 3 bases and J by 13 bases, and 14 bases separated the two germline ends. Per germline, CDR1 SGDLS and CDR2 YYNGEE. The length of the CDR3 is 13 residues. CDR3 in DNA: TGTGCCAGCAGCGGACAGGCCGCCGGGCCCCTCCACTTT. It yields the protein CASSGQAAGPLHF.

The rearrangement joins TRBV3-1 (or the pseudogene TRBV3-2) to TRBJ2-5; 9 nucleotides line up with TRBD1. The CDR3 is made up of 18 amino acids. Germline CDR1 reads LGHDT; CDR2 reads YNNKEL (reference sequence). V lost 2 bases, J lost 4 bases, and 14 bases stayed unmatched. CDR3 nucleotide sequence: TGTGCCAGCAGCCAACACACCCTCGGACAGGGGCTAAGAGAGACCCAGTACTTC. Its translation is CASSQHTLGQGLRETQYF.